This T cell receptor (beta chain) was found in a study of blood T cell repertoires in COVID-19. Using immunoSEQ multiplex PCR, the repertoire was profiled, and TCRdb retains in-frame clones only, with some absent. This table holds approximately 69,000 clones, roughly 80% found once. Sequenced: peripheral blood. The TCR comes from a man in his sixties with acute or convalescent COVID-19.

CDR3 residues: CASSLSRLASGDGNEQFF. The DNA of the CDR3 is TGTGCCAGCAGCTTATCCCGACTTGCTAGCGGGGACGGAAATGAGCAGTTCTTC. The J gene is TRBJ2-1, the V gene TRBV13; 9 bases are shared with TRBD2. This CDR3 is built from 18 residues. Trimming removed 2 bases from V and 7 bases from J; junction bases left unmatched: 15. CDR1 and CDR2 from the germline V gene are PRHDT and FYEKMQ (reference sequence).